The rows below give T cell receptor beta chains drawn from one sample of a study of blood T cell repertoires in COVID-19. Sequencing was performed with immunoSEQ multiplex PCR; in TCRdb, only in-frame clones are kept and a portion is missing. This sample has about 440,000 clones, with more than 70% found just once. The sample comprised peripheral blood. The receptors were gathered from a woman between 45 and 65 years old with COVID-19, enrolled during active disease. Both conserved end residues are part of each CDR3. The D gene is left open where the match is weak. Rows may omit the clone size; those that give it use once, few, many or a size class.

len: 17
d_gene: .
j_gene: TRBJ2-3
v_gene: TRBV30
abundance: .
CDR3nt: TGTGCCTGGAGTCCCCTCGGGACTTCACCCAGCACAGATACGCAGTATTTT
CDR3aa: CAWSPLGTSPSTDTQYF

len: 14
d_gene: TRBD1
j_gene: TRBJ2-2
v_gene: TRBV2
abundance: .
CDR3nt: TGTGCCAGCAGGCCACAGGGGGCCCCCGGGGAGCTGTTTTTT
CDR3aa: CASRPQGAPGELFF

len: 14
d_gene: TRBD1
j_gene: TRBJ1-2
v_gene: TRBV2
abundance: .
CDR3nt: TGTGCCAGCATACCCGACAGGGTAAACTATGGCTACACCTTC
CDR3aa: CASIPDRVNYGYTF

len: 15
d_gene: .
j_gene: TRBJ1-4
v_gene: TRBV6-5
abundance: .
CDR3nt: TGTGCCAGCACCGCTACGGGTCTGGCGAATGAAAAACTGTTTTTT
CDR3aa: CASTATGLANEKLFF

len: 20
d_gene: .
j_gene: TRBJ2-1
v_gene: TRBV14
abundance: .
CDR3nt: TGTGCCAGCAGCGGGGGGCAGGAGGAAGCGAGCGGGGCCCTATACAATGAGCAGTTCTTC
CDR3aa: CASSGGQEEASGALYNEQFF

len: 14
d_gene: TRBD1
j_gene: TRBJ2-2
v_gene: TRBV5-1
abundance: .
CDR3nt: TGCGCCAGCAGCCGAGACAGGGCGGCAGGGGAGCTGTTTTTT
CDR3aa: CASSRDRAAGELFF

len: 15
d_gene: .
j_gene: TRBJ1-1
v_gene: TRBV6-5
abundance: .
CDR3nt: TGTGCCACTAACATCCGGCAGGACTTGAACACTGAAGCTTTCTTT
CDR3aa: CATNIRQDLNTEAFF

len: 16
d_gene: TRBD1
j_gene: TRBJ1-1
v_gene: TRBV19
abundance: .
CDR3nt: TGTGCCAGTAGTAACAGCGGACAGGGAATGAACACTGAAGCTTTCTTT
CDR3aa: CASSNSGQGMNTEAFF

len: 14
d_gene: .
j_gene: TRBJ2-2
v_gene: TRBV25-1
abundance: .
CDR3nt: TGTGCCAGCAGTGCCAACAGGGAAACCGGGGAGCTGTTTTTT
CDR3aa: CASSANRETGELFF

len: 16
d_gene: TRBD2
j_gene: TRBJ2-3
v_gene: TRBV5-1
abundance: .
CDR3nt: TGCGCCAGCAGCCCCACCGCGGGGGGCCGACCAGATACGCAGTATTTT
CDR3aa: CASSPTAGGRPDTQYF

len: 15
d_gene: .
j_gene: TRBJ2-4
v_gene: TRBV4-2
abundance: .
CDR3nt: TGTGCCAGCAGCCTGGGCCAGTTTGACAAAAACATTCAGTACTTC
CDR3aa: CASSLGQFDKNIQYF

len: 13
d_gene: .
j_gene: TRBJ2-3
v_gene: TRBV18
abundance: .
CDR3nt: TGTGCCAGCTCACCGGGGGCGGGAGATACGCAGTATTTT
CDR3aa: CASSPGAGDTQYF

len: 16
d_gene: .
j_gene: TRBJ1-2
v_gene: TRBV18
abundance: .
CDR3nt: TGTGCCAGCTCACCACCGCTGACAGCGACTTTCTATGGCTACACCTTC
CDR3aa: CASSPPLTATFYGYTF

len: 13
d_gene: TRBD1
j_gene: TRBJ1-1
v_gene: TRBV14
abundance: once
CDR3nt: TGTGCCAGCGCTCTGATCGGGACAGTTGAAGCTTTCTTT
CDR3aa: CASALIGTVEAFF

len: 14
d_gene: TRBD1
j_gene: TRBJ1-2
v_gene: TRBV30
abundance: .
CDR3nt: TGTGCCTGGACGGTCGCAGGACAGGGCGTAAGATACACCTTC
CDR3aa: CAWTVAGQGVRYTF

len: 16
d_gene: TRBD1
j_gene: TRBJ1-6
v_gene: TRBV3-1/TRBV3-2
abundance: .
CDR3nt: TGTGCCAGCAGCCCCGAGGGACAGGGGCCAAATTCACCCCTCCACTTT
CDR3aa: CASSPEGQGPNSPLHF

len: 14
d_gene: .
j_gene: TRBJ2-1
v_gene: TRBV28
abundance: .
CDR3nt: TGTGCCAGCAGTTTCAGACTCCTAGGCAATGAGCAGTTCTTC
CDR3aa: CASSFRLLGNEQFF

len: 11
d_gene: .
j_gene: TRBJ1-1
v_gene: TRBV6-5
abundance: once
CDR3nt: TGTGCCAGCAGTCGCCGGACTGAAGCTTTCTTT
CDR3aa: CASSRRTEAFF

len: 18
d_gene: TRBD2
j_gene: TRBJ2-1
v_gene: TRBV13
abundance: .
CDR3nt: TGTGCCAGCAGCTTAGGGCTTCGACTAGCGGGACCTTACAATGAGCAGTTCTTC
CDR3aa: CASSLGLRLAGPYNEQFF

len: 14
d_gene: .
j_gene: TRBJ1-6
v_gene: TRBV7-3
abundance: .
CDR3nt: TGTGCCAGCAGTCTCGGGATGGAGAATTCACCCCTCCACTTT
CDR3aa: CASSLGMENSPLHF

len: 12
d_gene: .
j_gene: TRBJ2-1
v_gene: TRBV6-5
abundance: .
CDR3nt: TGTGCCAGCAGTCGGACACGGGATGAGCAGTTCTTC
CDR3aa: CASSRTRDEQFF

len: 13
d_gene: TRBD1
j_gene: TRBJ1-2
v_gene: TRBV10-3
abundance: .
CDR3nt: TGTGCCATCAGCCCGACAGGGGCAGGAGGCTACACCTTC
CDR3aa: CAISPTGAGGYTF

len: 14
d_gene: .
j_gene: TRBJ2-3
v_gene: TRBV10-3
abundance: .
CDR3nt: TGTGCCATCAGTATCTTTGGAGTTTCAGATACGCAGTATTTT
CDR3aa: CAISIFGVSDTQYF

len: 15
d_gene: .
j_gene: TRBJ1-2
v_gene: TRBV18
abundance: .
CDR3nt: TGTGCCAGCTCCCAGTCGACGGGTTCAGTATATGGCTACACCTTC
CDR3aa: CASSQSTGSVYGYTF

len: 15
d_gene: TRBD1
j_gene: TRBJ1-2
v_gene: TRBV19
abundance: .
CDR3nt: TGTGCCAGTAGAAGCCTCCTCCGGGACAGGGAGGGCTACACCTTC
CDR3aa: CASRSLLRDREGYTF

len: 18
d_gene: .
j_gene: TRBJ1-3
v_gene: TRBV7-9
abundance: .
CDR3nt: TGTGCCAGCAGCTTAGCGCTAAGGGACACCTACTCTGGAAACACCATATATTTT
CDR3aa: CASSLALRDTYSGNTIYF

len: 13
d_gene: TRBD1
j_gene: TRBJ2-1
v_gene: TRBV20-1
abundance: .
CDR3nt: TGCAGTGCCAGTAGGACAGGTTACAATGAGCAGTTCTTC
CDR3aa: CSASRTGYNEQFF

len: 16
d_gene: .
j_gene: TRBJ1-5
v_gene: TRBV6-1
abundance: .
CDR3nt: TGTGCCAGCAGTGAAGAAGTCTGGGCTAGCAATCAGCCCCAGCATTTT
CDR3aa: CASSEEVWASNQPQHF

len: 12
d_gene: TRBD1
j_gene: TRBJ1-2
v_gene: TRBV29-1
abundance: .
CDR3nt: TGCAGCGGTGCACAGGGGTTCGGTGGCTACACCTTC
CDR3aa: CSGAQGFGGYTF

len: 14
d_gene: TRBD1
j_gene: TRBJ1-2
v_gene: TRBV3-1/TRBV3-2
abundance: .
CDR3nt: TGTGCCAGCAGCCCCGGCAGGGGGAGGTTGGGCTACACCTTC
CDR3aa: CASSPGRGRLGYTF

len: 14
d_gene: .
j_gene: TRBJ1-1
v_gene: TRBV5-6
abundance: .
CDR3nt: TGTGCCAGCAGCCTAGGACGGGGTAACACTGAAGCTTTCTTT
CDR3aa: CASSLGRGNTEAFF

len: 15
d_gene: .
j_gene: TRBJ2-7
v_gene: TRBV18
abundance: .
CDR3nt: TGTGCCAGCTCAACCACCGGAGGATCGAACTACGAGCAGTACTTC
CDR3aa: CASSTTGGSNYEQYF

len: 14
d_gene: .
j_gene: TRBJ1-5
v_gene: TRBV7-9
abundance: once
CDR3nt: TGTGCCAGCAGCCCCGGGGTTAGCAATCAGCCCCAGCATTTT
CDR3aa: CASSPGVSNQPQHF

len: 15
d_gene: .
j_gene: TRBJ1-1
v_gene: TRBV6-5
abundance: .
CDR3nt: TGTGCCAGCAGTTACCCCGGACATTTCACAACTGAAGCTTTCTTT
CDR3aa: CASSYPGHFTTEAFF

len: 13
d_gene: .
j_gene: TRBJ2-5
v_gene: TRBV12-3/TRBV12-4
abundance: .
CDR3nt: TGTGCCAGCAGTTTTGGGGCCCTAAGAGCCCAGTACTTC
CDR3aa: CASSFGALRAQYF

len: 13
d_gene: TRBD1
j_gene: TRBJ1-2
v_gene: TRBV6-5
abundance: few
CDR3nt: TGTGCCAGCAGCCCCCCAGGGGGAGGTGGCTACACCTTC
CDR3aa: CASSPPGGGGYTF

len: 15
d_gene: .
j_gene: TRBJ1-1
v_gene: TRBV5-6
abundance: .
CDR3nt: TGTGCCAGCAGCTTGGGACAGAGAATGAACACTGAAGCTTTCTTT
CDR3aa: CASSLGQRMNTEAFF

len: 15
d_gene: .
j_gene: TRBJ1-1
v_gene: TRBV6-5
abundance: once
CDR3nt: TGTGCCAGCAGGCCTCTGGCAACCATGAACACTGAAGCTTTCTTT
CDR3aa: CASRPLATMNTEAFF

len: 14
d_gene: TRBD1
j_gene: TRBJ1-2
v_gene: TRBV10-3
abundance: .
CDR3nt: TGTGCCACCGCGACACAGGGGGCGGACTATGGCTACACCTTC
CDR3aa: CATATQGADYGYTF

len: 15
d_gene: .
j_gene: TRBJ1-4
v_gene: TRBV7-9
abundance: .
CDR3nt: TGTGCCAGCAGCCCACAAACGGGGGGGAATGAAAAACTGTTTTTT
CDR3aa: CASSPQTGGNEKLFF

len: 13
d_gene: TRBD2
j_gene: TRBJ2-7
v_gene: TRBV14
abundance: .
CDR3nt: TGTGCCAGCAGCCTAGGACTAGCTTATGAGCAGTACTTC
CDR3aa: CASSLGLAYEQYF

len: 15
d_gene: TRBD2
j_gene: TRBJ2-5
v_gene: TRBV9
abundance: .
CDR3nt: TGTGCCAGCAGCGTAGGGTTAGCGGGGAAAGAGACCCAGTACTTC
CDR3aa: CASSVGLAGKETQYF

len: 14
d_gene: TRBD2
j_gene: TRBJ2-7
v_gene: TRBV5-1
abundance: .
CDR3nt: TGCGCCAGCAGGAATAGCGGGGGCCCGTTCGGGCAGTACTTC
CDR3aa: CASRNSGGPFGQYF

len: 13
d_gene: TRBD1
j_gene: TRBJ1-1
v_gene: TRBV3-1/TRBV3-2
abundance: .
CDR3nt: TGTGCCAGCAGTCAGGACAGGGGGCAAAGAGCTTTCTTT
CDR3aa: CASSQDRGQRAFF

len: 16
d_gene: .
j_gene: TRBJ1-4
v_gene: TRBV12-2
abundance: few
CDR3nt: TGTGCAAGTCGCTTAGATCCGGGACAGGGAAATGAAAAACTGTTTTTT
CDR3aa: CASRLDPGQGNEKLFF

len: 13
d_gene: .
j_gene: TRBJ2-5
v_gene: TRBV2
abundance: .
CDR3nt: TGTGCCAGCACCCTGGCCCAGCAAGAGACCCAGTACTTC
CDR3aa: CASTLAQQETQYF